The clone carrying this TCR beta chain was seen many times. What it binds is not known. These data belong to a study of CD8 T cells in ankylosing spondylitis. Regarding the study as a whole: Reactive arthritis synovial fluid and blood were previously reported to contain some motif variants.

One entry per CDR3 protein, called by TCRdb with MiXCR from the 5' RACE reads. The repertoire consists of more than 150,000 distinct CDR3 sequences, with about 18% occurring once and the leading ten covering roughly 4.5%. V lost 0 bases and J lost 4, with 11 bases in between. The CDR3 contains 15 residues. The germline gives CDR1 SEHNR, CDR2 FQNEAQ (reference sequence). Sequences were obtained from blood, either unsorted or a sorted T cell fraction (not recorded which). V usage is TRBV7-9 and J usage is TRBJ2-3, with D unresolved. This TCR derives from a male donor aged 5 to 30 with ankylosing spondylitis or in good health (not recorded which). The DNA for the CDR3 is TGTGCCAGCAGCTTAGCTAGCCCGAAGCCAGATACGCAGTATTTT. This translates into CASSLASPKPDTQYF.